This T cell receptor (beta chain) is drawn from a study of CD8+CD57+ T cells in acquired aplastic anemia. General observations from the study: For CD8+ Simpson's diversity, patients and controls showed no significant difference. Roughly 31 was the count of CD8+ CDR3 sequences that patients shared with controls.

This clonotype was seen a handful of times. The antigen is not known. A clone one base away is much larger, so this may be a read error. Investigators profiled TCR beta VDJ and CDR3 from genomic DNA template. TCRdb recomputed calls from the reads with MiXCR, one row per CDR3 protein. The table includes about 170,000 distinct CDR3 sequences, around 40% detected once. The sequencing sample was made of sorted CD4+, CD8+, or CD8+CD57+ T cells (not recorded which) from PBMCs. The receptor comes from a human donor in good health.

CDR3 in amino acids: CSAKERGSTDTQYF. DNA of the CDR3: TGCAGTGCTAAAGAGCGGGGGTCCACAGATACGCAGTATTTT. This rearrangement joins TRBV20-1 to TRBJ2-3; 8 bases fit TRBD2. V lost 4 bases and J lost 2; bases outside the gene matches: 5. Per germline, CDR1 DFQATT and CDR2 SNEGSKA (reference sequence). The CDR3 runs to 14 residues.